This TCR beta chain appears in the sequencing data of a study of blood T cell repertoires in COVID-19. Study-level information: There were acute and convalescent COVID-19 samples, and they came from the United States, Italy and Spain. Sources were T cells, B-cell-depleted T cells, or PBMCs; the material itself was cDNA or gDNA.

This clone has only a few counts. Original methodology: Amplifying reference gene primers gave estimates of nucleated cell counts. Libraries were prepared by immunoSEQ multiplex PCR; TCRdb keeps only in-frame clonotypes and omits some of them. The V and J calls and the clone size are those of that table, but D and trimming were determined from the DNA. The sample yields 400,000 or so clones, about 87% seen once. Between the trimmed V and J ends, which lost 2 bases and 4 bases, there was a span of 8 bases. Germline V CDR1 and CDR2: LGHDT, YNNKEL (reference sequence). The CDR3 contains 14 residues. Enrollment of patients from Seattle took place during active infection, with longitudinal follow-up.

The gene calls are TRBV3-1 (or the pseudogene TRBV3-2) and TRBJ1-4; D call uncertain. Sequencing input: peripheral blood. This TCR came from a man aged 18 to 29 with COVID-19, enrolled during active disease. As DNA, the CDR3 is TGTGCCAGCAGCCAAAACAGACATAATGAAAAACTGTTTTTT. It codes for CASSQNRHNEKLFF.